Presented here are 31 T cell receptor beta chains from one specimen sequenced in a study of T cell repertoires in cytomegalovirus infection. TCRdb passed the reads through MiXCR, listing each CDR3 protein once. The sample has around 630,000 distinct CDR3 sequences; less than 25% are singletons. Sequenced material: CD8+ T cells from PBMCs. Source of these receptors: a human donor in good health (CMV status not recorded). Some clones in this sample may be carry-over from other donors' samples.

The chain employs TRBV29-1 and TRBJ2-2; TRBD1 agrees at 7 bases. The CDR3 consists of 14 residues. The V segment lost 6 bases and the J segment 0 bases; nucleotides outside the gene matches: 4. In germline, CDR1 is SQVTM, CDR2 ANQGSEA. The CDR3 DNA reads TGCAGCGTCCCGGGACAGACGAACACCGGGGAGCTGTTTTTT. Translation: CSVPGQTNTGELFF.

As DNA, the CDR3 is TGTGCCAGCAGGGGACTAGCGGGGGGCCATGAGCAGTTCTTC. This encodes CASRGLAGGHEQFF. The genes are TRBV6-5 and TRBJ2-1, with 15 bases aligning to TRBD2. The germline V gene encodes CDR1 MNHEY and CDR2 SVGAGI. J was trimmed by 8 bases and V by 6 bases; bases with no gene match: 2. This CDR3 is 14 amino acids long.

In this sample, this clonotype turned up many times. The chain links TRBV7-6 to TRBJ1-6; 9 nucleotides match TRBD1. The V gene end was trimmed by 1 base and the J gene end by 10 bases; junction bases not matched to a gene: 5. Germline loops: CDR1 SGHVS, CDR2 FNYEAQ. The CDR3 extends over 15 amino acids. CDR3 in amino acids: CASSLGWDRDSPLHF. CDR3 nucleotide sequence: TGTGCCAGCAGCTTAGGGTGGGACAGGGACTCACCCCTCCACTTT.

This clonotype has a count of ten or more. The chain links TRBV7-9 to TRBJ2-1; no definite D call. Trimming removed 9 bases from V and 5 bases from J, with 23 bases in between. Germline values: CDR1 SEHNR, CDR2 FQNEAQ (reference sequence). There are 16 residues in the CDR3. The CDR3 loop is CASPPPGRLRDNEQFF. The CDR3 DNA follows: TGTGCCAGTCCCCCCCCCGGACGCCTGCGAGACAATGAGCAGTTCTTC.

This chain joins TRBV29-1 and TRBJ1-2, with TRBD1 as a possible D gene (6 bases). V lost 6 bases to trimming and J lost 4 bases, with 30 bases between them. CDR1 and CDR2 from the germline V gene are SQVTM and ANQGSEA. The CDR3 length is 18 residues. CDR3 sequence (DNA): TGCAGCGTCCCAAATTCCCGAAGGGGGATACTTCGGGGCTATGGCTACACCTTC. It specifies CSVPNSRRGILRGYGYTF.

This clonotype was detected only a few times. The rearrangement links TRBV4-1 to TRBJ2-7, with D uncertain. This CDR3 comprises 15 residues. The V end lost 6 bases, the J end lost 2 bases, and 17 bases lay between the germline ends. The germline CDR1 and CDR2 sequences are MGHRA and YSYEKL. The CDR3: CASSPRTTLAYEQYF. The CDR3 nucleotides are TGCGCCAGCAGTCCCCGCACTACTTTAGCCTACGAGCAGTACTTC.

Of note for this clonotype: A clone one base away is much larger, so this may be a read error. No conserved phenylalanine or tryptophan ends this CDR3, so it is likely a read error. This rearrangement joins TRBV12-3 or TRBV12-4 to TRBJ2-1, with 7 bases identical to TRBD1. With V trimmed by 4 bases and J by 7 bases, 13 bases remained unmatched. CDR3 length: 16 amino acids. The CDR3 DNA is TGTGCCAGCAGTTCACCGACAGGGCCCAGGGGGAATGAGCAGTTCTCC. Translated: CASSSPTGPRGNEQFS.

This rearrangement joins TRBV7-3 to TRBJ2-7; D remains ambiguous. The V gene lost 7 bases and the J gene lost 6 bases, with 25 bases spanning the gap. CDR3 size: 16 residues. Germline CDR1 and CDR2: SGHTA and FQGTGA. The CDR3 loop reads CASNPSRSDGSCEQYV. The CDR3, as DNA: TGTGCCAGCAACCCATCAAGGTCTGACGGTTCTTGCGAGCAGTACGTC.

This clonotype was picked up a small number of times. The chain carries TRBV2 and TRBJ1-1, with 8 nucleotides matching TRBD1. CDR1 is SNHLY, CDR2 FYNNEI, per germline. V was pared by 6 bases and J by 3 bases, with 12 bases of the junction left unmatched. The CDR3 is 16 amino acids. The CDR3 nucleotides read TGTGCCAGCAGCTCCCCAAACGCAGGGGGCGACACTGAAGCTTTCTTT. This encodes CASSSPNAGGDTEAFF.

In its sample, this clonotype was seen many times. V is TRBV7-6 and J is TRBJ2-2; TRBD2 matches at 10 bases. In germline, CDR1 is SGHVS, CDR2 FNYEAQ. V dropped 0 bases and J dropped 7; count of bases not matched to a gene: 14. The CDR3 has 19 residues. The CDR3, as DNA: TGTGCCAGCAGCTTAGCACCAGCGGGGGGGCGGATCTTCGGCGGGGAGCTGTTTTTT. It specifies CASSLAPAGGRIFGGELFF.

This clonotype was found a few times. The chain couples TRBV15 to TRBJ1-4, with D tentatively TRBD1 (5 bases). CDR1 is LNHNV and CDR2 is YYDKDF in the germline V gene (reference sequence). The CDR3 length is 16 residues. The V end lost 3 bases, the J end lost 12 bases, and 23 bases lay between the germline ends. CDR3 protein: CATSRKTPRDGLELFF. The DNA of the CDR3 is TGTGCCACCAGCAGGAAAACACCTCGGGACGGGTTAGAACTGTTTTTT.

This clonotype was recorded at least ten times. The CDR3 sequence is CASSPRTGLEQYV. CDR3 DNA: TGTGCCAGCAGTCCTCGAACAGGGCTCGAGCAGTACGTC. The chain uses TRBV11-2 and TRBJ2-7; perhaps TRBD1 as D (6 bases). Trimming removed 6 bases at V and 6 bases at J, with 15 bases between. Germline V gives CDR1 SGHAT, CDR2 FQNNGV. This CDR3 is 13 amino acids long.

The chain joins TRBV7-9 to TRBJ2-2; D is perhaps TRBD1 (6 bases). Trimming took 5 bases from V and 0 from J, leaving 10 bases between them. This CDR3 contains 15 residues. Germline CDR1 is SEHNR and CDR2 is FQNEAQ (reference sequence). As DNA, the CDR3 is TGTGCCAGCAGCCACAGGGACACGAACACCGGGGAGCTGTTTTTT. Encoded protein: CASSHRDTNTGELFF.

The chain carries TRBV7-9 and TRBJ1-2; D gene unclear. The V gene's germline CDR1 is SEHNR and CDR2 FQNEAQ (reference sequence). Trimming shortened V by 10 bases and J by 8 bases, and 20 bases separated the two germline ends. This CDR3 is 13 amino acids long. Here the CDR3 DNA reads TGTGCCAACACCCCACCGGGTGCCTGGGGCTACACCTTC. Translation gives CANTPPGAWGYTF.

The chain links TRBV7-9 to TRBJ1-2, with TRBD1 identical over 7 bases. CDR1 SEHNR and CDR2 FQNEAQ come from the germline V gene (reference sequence). The CDR3 contains 13 residues. J lost 10 bases, V lost 5 bases, and 10 bases had no gene match. As DNA, the CDR3 is TGTGCCAGCAGCCTGTGGACAGGAGATGACTACACCTTC. Amino acid sequence: CASSLWTGDDYTF.

Worth noting for this clonotype: Given a much more abundant clone one base away, this may be a read error. V usage is TRBV7-8 and J usage is TRBJ2-1; D gene ambiguous. V lost 1 base, J lost 0 bases, and 10 bases lay in between. Per germline, CDR1 SGHVS and CDR2 FQNEAQ. The CDR3 has 16 residues. CDR3 DNA: TGTGCCAGCAGCTTAGAGGAATTGAGCTCCTACAATGAGCAGTTCTTC. Translating gives CASSLEELSSYNEQFF.

In regard to this clonotype: This may be a read error, as it is one base from a much larger clone. The rearrangement uses TRBV7-2 and TRBJ1-1, with a possible D match to TRBD1 (5 bases). Germline V gives CDR1 SGHTA, CDR2 FQGNSA. This CDR3 region has 14 residues. CDR3 in amino acids: CVSSLGSPGTEAFF. The CDR3 coding sequence is TGTGTCAGCAGCTTAGGGTCCCCAGGGACTGAAGCTTTCTTT. Based on the CDR3 plus reference TRBV7-2 and TRBJ1-1, the full variable domain is GAGVSQSPSNKVTEKGKDVELRCDPISGHTALYWYRQSLGQGLEFLIYFQGNSAPDKSGLPSDRFSAERTGGSVSTLTIQRTQQEDSAVYLCVSSLGSPGTEAFFGQGTRLTVV.

The rearrangement joins TRBV2 to TRBJ2-3; D unclear. Germline lookup yields CDR1 SNHLY and CDR2 FYNNEI. This CDR3 spans 12 amino acids. Trimming stripped 9 bases from V and 3 bases from J, with 10 bases between. CDR3 in DNA: TGTGCCAGTCCTGGGGTGACAGATACGCAGTATTTT. Its protein product is CASPGVTDTQYF.

The CDR3 coding sequence is TGTGCCAGCGTCTGGGGACAGGGCCGCACTGAAGCTTTCTTT. This codes for CASVWGQGRTEAFF. J is TRBJ1-1 and V is TRBV19; 9 bases line up with TRBD1. The germline CDR1 and CDR2 sequences are LNHDA and SQIVND (reference sequence). This CDR3 is built from 14 residues. Trimming took 9 bases from V and 4 from J; bases not matched to a gene: 9.

This sequence joins TRBV15 and TRBJ1-5; D gene unclear. The CDR3 has 15 residues. The V end lost 5 bases, the J end lost 0 bases, and 11 bases lay between the germline ends. Germline V gene sequence: CDR1 LNHNV, CDR2 YYDKDF (reference sequence). CDR3 DNA sequence: TGTGCCACCAGCCCCGGTAGGAATAGCAATCAGCCCCAGCATTTT. It translates to CATSPGRNSNQPQHF.

The chain recombines TRBV28 with TRBJ2-3; 10 nucleotides align to TRBD1. This CDR3 comprises 19 residues. J lost 2 bases, V lost 10 bases, and 21 bases had no gene match. CDR1 is MDHEN and CDR2 is SYDVKM in the germline V gene. CDR3 sequence reads: CATSSGTGALFRLTDTQYF. The CDR3 region has the DNA TGTGCCACCTCCTCCGGGACAGGGGCCCTTTTTCGGCTCACAGATACGCAGTATTTT.

This clonotype was counted only a few times. The chain joins TRBV20-1 to TRBJ1-4; D remains ambiguous. The V gene's germline CDR1 is DFQATT and CDR2 SNEGSKA (reference sequence). V lost 5 bases and J 0 bases, leaving 10 bases between the germline ends. The CDR3 is 14 amino acids. The DNA for the CDR3 is TGCAGTGCTGGCGCGGAGGCAACTAATGAAAAACTGTTTTTT. The encoded protein is CSAGAEATNEKLFF.

V is TRBV6-5 and J is TRBJ1-2; 7 bases match TRBD1. Looked up from germline, CDR1 is MNHEY and CDR2 is SVGAGI. CDR3 length: 15 residues. The J segment lost 3 bases and the V segment lost 2 bases, leaving 6 bases of the junction unmatched. CDR3 sequence (DNA): TGTGCCAGCAGTTACCGACAGGGACCAGACTATGGCTACACCTTC. Translation: CASSYRQGPDYGYTF.

V and J are TRBV7-9 and TRBJ2-2; D not resolved. V gave up 6 bases and J gave up 10 bases, with 15 bases separating them. The CDR3 totals 13 residues. CDR1 and CDR2 (germline): SEHNR, FQNEAQ (reference sequence). CDR3 nucleotides: TGTGCCAGCAGACCACCCCCCACTTTGGAGCTGTTTTTT. As protein: CASRPPPTLELFF.

This clonotype was seen a few times. This chain connects TRBV20-1 to TRBJ2-1; 9 bases fit TRBD1. This CDR3 contains 14 residues. J lost 0 bases, V lost 6 bases, and 3 bases had no gene match. Germline V CDR1 and CDR2: DFQATT, SNEGSKA (reference sequence). CDR3 bases: TGCAGTGCCACGACAGGGGGCTCCTACAATGAGCAGTTCTTC. Its translation: CSATTGGSYNEQFF.

The chain has TRBV6-6 and TRBJ1-3; 9 bases fit TRBD1. This CDR3 has 16 residues. After removal of 3 bases from V and 1 base from J, the junction contained 4 bases not matched to a gene. Germline V gives CDR1 MNHNY, CDR2 SVGAGI (reference sequence). The CDR3 DNA reads as TGTGCCAGCAGTTATACACAGGGGGCGTCTGGAAACACCATATATTTT. It yields the protein CASSYTQGASGNTIYF.

The chain links TRBV7-4 to TRBJ1-2; D is undetermined. The CDR3 spans 14 residues. Germline lookup yields CDR1 SGHVT and CDR2 SQSDAQ. The germline V and J ends were trimmed by 4 bases and 4 bases, with 13 bases remaining between them. CDR3 nucleotide sequence: TGTGCCAGCAGCTCCCTAGTGGAGATCTATGGCTACACCTTC. This translates into CASSSLVEIYGYTF.

In this sample, this clonotype turned up many times. This chain uses TRBV7-2 with TRBJ2-3; D is perhaps TRBD2 (6 bases). The CDR3 has 15 residues. Germline CDR1 and CDR2: SGHTA and FQGNSA. V dropped 4 bases and J dropped 2 bases, with 13 bases sitting between them. The chain's CDR3 is CASSSDGTFTDTQYF. Here the CDR3 DNA reads TGTGCCAGCAGCTCGGACGGGACTTTCACAGATACGCAGTATTTT.

V usage is TRBV6-8 and J usage is TRBJ1-1; tentative D call: TRBD1 (5 bases). The CDR3 extends over 13 amino acids. V shed 10 bases and J shed 1 base, with 13 bases lying between them. Germline V gene sequence: CDR1 MNHGY, CDR2 SAAAGT. In nucleotides, the CDR3 is TGTGCCACCGGACGGGGGGGGAACACTGAAGCTTTCTTT. As protein: CATGRGGNTEAFF.

The chain employs TRBV6-2 or TRBV6-3 and TRBJ1-5; D is undetermined. CDR3 length: 16 amino acids. Germline lookup yields CDR1 MNHEY and CDR2 SVGEGT. V was cut by 0 bases and J by 3 bases, with 12 bases left in between. The CDR3 region is CASSYSSLGDNQPQHF. As DNA, the CDR3 is TGTGCCAGCAGTTACTCCAGCCTTGGGGACAATCAGCCCCAGCATTTT.

As concerns this clonotype: This clone may be a read error of a much larger clone one base away. The chain is built from TRBV7-9 and TRBJ1-3, with unresolved D. In germline, CDR1 is SEHNR, CDR2 FQNEAQ (reference sequence). This CDR3 has 18 residues. CDR3 sequence (DNA): TGTGCCAGCAGCTCCCCGTGGGAGGCCTCGTATGGTGGAAACAACATATATTTT. The encoded protein is CASSSPWEASYGGNNIYF.